Here is one TCR beta chain with its context. The sample comes from a study of technical replicates of blood from several donors. The CDR3 length is 14 residues. Germline CDR1 reads MNHEY; CDR2 reads SVGAGI. Trimming removed 2 bases from V and 7 bases from J, with 12 bases in between. Assay used: immunoSEQ multiplex PCR; TCRdb lists only in-frame clones, some missing. The sample holds around 62,000 clones, roughly 98% seen once. The rearrangement links TRBV6-5 to TRBJ2-1; perhaps TRBD2 as D (5 bases). The sequenced sample was T cells isolated from PBMCs. This sequence was found in a human donor in good health. The CDR3 region has the DNA TGTGCCAGCAGTTACGTGGCGGGCTATAATGAGCAGTTCTTC. Translated, it gives CASSYVAGYNEQFF.